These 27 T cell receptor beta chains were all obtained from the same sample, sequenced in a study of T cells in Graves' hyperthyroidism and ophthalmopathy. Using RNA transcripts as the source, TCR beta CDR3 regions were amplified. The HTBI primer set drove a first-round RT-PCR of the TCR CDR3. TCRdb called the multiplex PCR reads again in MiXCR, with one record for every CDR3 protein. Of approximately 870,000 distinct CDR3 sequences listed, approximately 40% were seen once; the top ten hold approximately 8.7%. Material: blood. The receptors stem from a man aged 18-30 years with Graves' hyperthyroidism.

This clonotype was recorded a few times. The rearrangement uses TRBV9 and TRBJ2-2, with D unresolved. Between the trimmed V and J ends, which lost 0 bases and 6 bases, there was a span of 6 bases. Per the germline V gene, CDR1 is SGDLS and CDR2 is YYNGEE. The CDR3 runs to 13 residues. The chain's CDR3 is CASSVATAGELFF. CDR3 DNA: TGTGCCAGCAGCGTAGCTACGGCCGGGGAGCTGTTTTTT. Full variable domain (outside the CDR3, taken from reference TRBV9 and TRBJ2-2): DSGVTQTPKHLITATGQRVTLRCSPRSGDLSVYWYQQSLDQGLQFLIQYYNGEERAKGNILERFSAQQFPDLHSELNLSSLELGDSALYFCASSVATAGELFFGEGSRLTVL.

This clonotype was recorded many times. The CDR3 DNA sequence: TGTGCCAGCAGTGAATGGCGGTCTAATTCACCCCTCCACTTT. Protein sequence: CASSEWRSNSPLHF. The V call is TRBV6-4, the J call TRBJ1-6; D gene uncertain. The V end lost 3 bases, the J end lost 6 bases, and 9 bases lay between the germline ends. This CDR3 contains 14 residues. Per the germline V gene, CDR1 is MRHNA and CDR2 is SNTAGT.

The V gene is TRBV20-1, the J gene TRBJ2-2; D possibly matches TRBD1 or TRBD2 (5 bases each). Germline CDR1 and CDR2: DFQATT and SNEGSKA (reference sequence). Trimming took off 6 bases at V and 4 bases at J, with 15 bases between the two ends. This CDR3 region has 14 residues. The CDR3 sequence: CSALTGTSTGELFF. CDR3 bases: TGCAGTGCCCTAACCGGGACGAGCACCGGGGAGCTGTTTTTT.

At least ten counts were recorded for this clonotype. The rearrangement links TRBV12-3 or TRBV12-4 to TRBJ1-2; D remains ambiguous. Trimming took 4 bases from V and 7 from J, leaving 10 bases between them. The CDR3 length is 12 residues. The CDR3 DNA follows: TGTGCCAGCAGTTACTCGACTGGTGGCTACACCTTC. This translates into CASSYSTGGYTF.

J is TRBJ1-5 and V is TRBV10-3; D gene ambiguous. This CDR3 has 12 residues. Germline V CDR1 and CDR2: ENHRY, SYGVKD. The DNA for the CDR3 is TGTGCTAGAGGTGGGGTACGGCAGCCCCAGCATTTT. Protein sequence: CARGGVRQPQHF.

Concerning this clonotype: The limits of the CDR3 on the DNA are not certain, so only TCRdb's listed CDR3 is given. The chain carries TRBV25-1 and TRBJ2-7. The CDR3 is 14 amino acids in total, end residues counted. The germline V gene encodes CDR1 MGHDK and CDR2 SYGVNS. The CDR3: CACSARWVSNEQYF.

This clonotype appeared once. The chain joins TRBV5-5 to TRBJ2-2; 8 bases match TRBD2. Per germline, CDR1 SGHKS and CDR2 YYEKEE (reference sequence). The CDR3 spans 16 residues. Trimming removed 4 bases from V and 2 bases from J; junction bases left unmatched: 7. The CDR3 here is CASSHSAGGNTGELFF. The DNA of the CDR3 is TGTGCCAGCAGCCATAGCGCGGGGGGTAACACCGGGGAGCTGTTTTTT.

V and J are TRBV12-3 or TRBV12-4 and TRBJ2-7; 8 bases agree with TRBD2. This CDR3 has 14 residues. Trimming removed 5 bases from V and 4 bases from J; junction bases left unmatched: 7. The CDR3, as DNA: TGTGCCAGCAGTCCCGGGACTAGTTATTACGAGCAGTACTTC. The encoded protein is CASSPGTSYYEQYF.

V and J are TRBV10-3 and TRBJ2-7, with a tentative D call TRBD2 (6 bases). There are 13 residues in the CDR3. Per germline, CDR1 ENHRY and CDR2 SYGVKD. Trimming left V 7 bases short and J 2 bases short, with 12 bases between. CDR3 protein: CAIMEGVPYEQYF. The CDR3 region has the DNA TGTGCCATCATGGAGGGCGTACCCTACGAGCAGTACTTC.

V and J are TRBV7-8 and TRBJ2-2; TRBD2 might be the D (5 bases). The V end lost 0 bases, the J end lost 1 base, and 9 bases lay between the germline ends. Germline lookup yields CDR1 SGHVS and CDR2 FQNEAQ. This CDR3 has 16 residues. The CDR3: CASSLAGVWNTGELFF. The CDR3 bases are TGTGCCAGCAGCTTAGCGGGAGTCTGGAACACCGGGGAGCTGTTTTTT. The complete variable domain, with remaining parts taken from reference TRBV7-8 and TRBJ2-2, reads GAGVSQSPRYKVAKRGQDVALRCDPISGHVSLFWYQQALGQGPEFLTYFQNEAQLDKSGLPSDRFFAERPEGSVSTLKIQRTQQEDSAVYLCASSLAGVWNTGELFFGEGSRLTVL.

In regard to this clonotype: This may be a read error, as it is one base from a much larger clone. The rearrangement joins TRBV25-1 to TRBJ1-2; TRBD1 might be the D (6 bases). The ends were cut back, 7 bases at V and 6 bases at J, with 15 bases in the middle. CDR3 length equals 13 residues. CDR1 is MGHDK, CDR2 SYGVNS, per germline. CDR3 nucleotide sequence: TGTGCCAGCACCGAGGCAGGGGACCATGGCTACACCTTC. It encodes CASTEAGDHGYTF.

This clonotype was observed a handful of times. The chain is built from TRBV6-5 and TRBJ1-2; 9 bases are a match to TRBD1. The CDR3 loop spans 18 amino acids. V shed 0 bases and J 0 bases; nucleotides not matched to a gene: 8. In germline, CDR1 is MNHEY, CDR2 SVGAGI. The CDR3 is CASSYSGTGGFPNYGYTF. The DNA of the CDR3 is TGTGCCAGCAGTTACTCGGGTACAGGGGGCTTCCCTAACTATGGCTACACCTTC.

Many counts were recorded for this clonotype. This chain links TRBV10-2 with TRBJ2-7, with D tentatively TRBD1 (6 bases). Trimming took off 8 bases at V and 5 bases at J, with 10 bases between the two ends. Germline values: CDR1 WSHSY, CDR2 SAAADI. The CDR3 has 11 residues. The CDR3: CASVQGHEQYF. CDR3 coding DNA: TGCGCCAGCGTACAGGGACACGAGCAGTACTTC.

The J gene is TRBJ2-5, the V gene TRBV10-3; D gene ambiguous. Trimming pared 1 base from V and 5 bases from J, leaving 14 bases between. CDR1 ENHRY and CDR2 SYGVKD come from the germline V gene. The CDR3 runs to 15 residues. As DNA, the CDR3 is TGTGCCATCAGTGAGTTGCTAGAATCCTCCGAGACCCAGTACTTC. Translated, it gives CAISELLESSETQYF.

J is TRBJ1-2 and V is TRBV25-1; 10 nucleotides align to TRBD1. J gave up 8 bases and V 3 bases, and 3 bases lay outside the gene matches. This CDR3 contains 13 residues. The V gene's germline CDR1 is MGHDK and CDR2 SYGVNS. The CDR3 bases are TGTGCCAGCAGTGAGGGGACAGGGGTCGGCTACACCTTC. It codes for CASSEGTGVGYTF.

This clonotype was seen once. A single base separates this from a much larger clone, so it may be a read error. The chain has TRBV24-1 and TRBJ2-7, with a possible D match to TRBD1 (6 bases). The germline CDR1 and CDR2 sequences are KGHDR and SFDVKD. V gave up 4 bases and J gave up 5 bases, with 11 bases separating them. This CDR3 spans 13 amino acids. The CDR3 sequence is CATSEATGHEQYF. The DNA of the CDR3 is TGTGCCACCAGTGAGGCGACAGGCCACGAGCAGTACTTC.

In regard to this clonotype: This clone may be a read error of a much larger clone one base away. DNA of the CDR3: TGTGCCAGCAGTGAAGTTGGCAGGCGGTCGGGCGATGGCTACACCTTC. It yields the protein CASSEVGRRSGDGYTF. J is TRBJ1-2 and V is TRBV2, with D uncertain. Germline V lookup: CDR1 SNHLY, CDR2 FYNNEI. V lost 1 base and J 6 bases, leaving 18 bases between the germline ends. The CDR3 length is 16 residues. The full variable domain, completed using reference TRBV2 and TRBJ1-2, is EPEVTQTPSHQVTQMGQEVILRCVPISNHLYFYWYRQILGQKVEFLVSFYNNEISEKSEIFDDQFSVERPDGSNFTLKIRSTKLEDSAMYFCASSEVGRRSGDGYTFGSGTRLTVV.

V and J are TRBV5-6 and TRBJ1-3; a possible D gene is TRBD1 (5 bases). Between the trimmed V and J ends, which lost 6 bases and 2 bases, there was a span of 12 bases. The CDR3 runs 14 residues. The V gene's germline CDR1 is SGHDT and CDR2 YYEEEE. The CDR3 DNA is TGTGCCAGCACATACTTGGGACCTGGAAACACCATATATTTT. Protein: CASTYLGPGNTIYF. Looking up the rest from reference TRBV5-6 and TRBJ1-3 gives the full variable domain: DAGVTQSPTHLIKTRGQQVTLRCSPKSGHDTVSWYQQALGQGPQFIFQYYEEEERQRGNFPDRFSGHQFPNYSSELNVNALLLGDSALYLCASTYLGPGNTIYFGEGSWLTVV.

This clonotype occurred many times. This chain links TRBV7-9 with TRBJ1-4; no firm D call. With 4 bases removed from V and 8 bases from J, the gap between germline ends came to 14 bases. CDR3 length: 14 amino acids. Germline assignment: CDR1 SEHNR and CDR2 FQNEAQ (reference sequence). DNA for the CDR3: TGTGCCAGCAGCTATTCAGTATCAGGAGAAAAACTGTTTTTT. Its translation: CASSYSVSGEKLFF.

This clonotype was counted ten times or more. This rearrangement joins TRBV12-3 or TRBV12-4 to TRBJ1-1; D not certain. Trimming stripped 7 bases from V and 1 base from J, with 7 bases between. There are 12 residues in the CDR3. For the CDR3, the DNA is TGTGCCAGCACAGTCCCGAACACTGAAGCTTTCTTT. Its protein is CASTVPNTEAFF.

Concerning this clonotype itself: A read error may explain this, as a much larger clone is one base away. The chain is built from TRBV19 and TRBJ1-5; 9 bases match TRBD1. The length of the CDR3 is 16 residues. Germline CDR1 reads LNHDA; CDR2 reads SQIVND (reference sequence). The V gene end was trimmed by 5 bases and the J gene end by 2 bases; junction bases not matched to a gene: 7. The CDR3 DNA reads TGTGCCAGTAGTGCGACAGGGGGAAGGGGCAATCAGCCCCAGCATTTT. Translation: CASSATGGRGNQPQHF.

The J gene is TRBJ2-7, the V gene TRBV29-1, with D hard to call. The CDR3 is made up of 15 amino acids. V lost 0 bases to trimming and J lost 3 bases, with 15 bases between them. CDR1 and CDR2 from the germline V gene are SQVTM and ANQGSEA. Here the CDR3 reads CSVEEVTTAGYEQYF. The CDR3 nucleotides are TGCAGCGTTGAAGAGGTAACGACCGCCGGCTACGAGCAGTACTTC.

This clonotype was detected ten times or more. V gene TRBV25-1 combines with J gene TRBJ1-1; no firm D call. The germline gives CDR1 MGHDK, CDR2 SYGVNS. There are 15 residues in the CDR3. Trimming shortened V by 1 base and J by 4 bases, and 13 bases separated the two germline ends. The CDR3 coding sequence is TGTGCCAGCAGTGAATTTGGCGGTAGTAGCACTGAAGCTTTCTTT. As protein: CASSEFGGSSTEAFF.

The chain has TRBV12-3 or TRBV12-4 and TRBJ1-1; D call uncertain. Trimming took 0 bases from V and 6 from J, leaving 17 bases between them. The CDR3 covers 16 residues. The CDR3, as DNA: TGTGCCAGCAGTTTAGCGGATAGTGGGTATATGGCTGAAGCTTTCTTT. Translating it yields CASSLADSGYMAEAFF.

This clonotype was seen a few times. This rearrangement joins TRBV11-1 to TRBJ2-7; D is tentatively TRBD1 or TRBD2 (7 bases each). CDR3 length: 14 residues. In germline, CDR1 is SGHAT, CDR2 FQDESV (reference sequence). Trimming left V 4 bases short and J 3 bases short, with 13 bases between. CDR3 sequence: CASSSGRGGYEQYF. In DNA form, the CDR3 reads TGTGCCAGCAGCTCGGGCAGGGGGGGCTACGAGCAGTACTTC.

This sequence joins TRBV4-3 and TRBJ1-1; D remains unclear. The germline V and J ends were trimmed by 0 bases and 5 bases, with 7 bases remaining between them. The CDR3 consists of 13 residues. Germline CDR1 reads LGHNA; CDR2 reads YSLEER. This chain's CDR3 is CASSQDRFTEAFF. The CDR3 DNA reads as TGCGCCAGCAGCCAAGATCGGTTTACTGAAGCTTTCTTT.

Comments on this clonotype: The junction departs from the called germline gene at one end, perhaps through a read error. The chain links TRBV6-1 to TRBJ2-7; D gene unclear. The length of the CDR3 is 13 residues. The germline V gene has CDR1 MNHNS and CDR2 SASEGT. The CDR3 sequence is CASSTGSTYERYF. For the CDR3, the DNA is TGTGCCAGCAGTACCGGATCGACCTACGAGCGGTACTTC.